Each of the 8 T cell receptor beta chains below was sequenced from the same sample in a study of vaccination and CD4 T cells after COVID-19. Their antigen targets remain unknown. Treatment given: roughly 10-day PBMC culture with coronavirus spike peptide pools or control peptides (ViraFEST assay). The unexposed donor gave CD4+ T cells before the COVID-19 pandemic (2011-2018). Once obtained from cultured CD4+ T cells, the DNA was sequenced using the Oncomine TCR Beta short-read assay. In this case, cultured CD4+ T cells provided the extracted genomic DNA. TCRdb itself ran the PCR reads through MiXCR, one entry per CDR3 protein. Here the sample spans about 10,000 distinct CDR3 sequences, around 30% being singletons. Specimen: CD4+ T cells from blood, cultured in vitro. The receptors were sampled from a human donor in good health.

With respect to this clonotype: At one of its ends the junction is not consistent with the germline gene, which may arise from a read error. V is TRBV7-8 and J is TRBJ1-5; D remains ambiguous. Germline CDR1 is SGHVS and CDR2 is FQNEAQ. The CDR3 totals 15 residues. This CDR3 is CASSPPWTLNQSQHF. The CDR3 nucleotides are TGTGCCAGCAGCCCACCCTGGACCCTCAATCAGTCCCAGCATTTT.

This chain links TRBV5-1 with TRBJ2-2; D remains ambiguous. V was trimmed by 0 bases and J by 3 bases, leaving 6 bases between them. The germline CDR1 and CDR2 sequences are SGHRS and YFSETQ. This CDR3 region has 14 residues. CDR3 residues: CASSLVFDTGELFF. DNA for the CDR3: TGCGCCAGCAGCTTGGTTTTCGACACCGGGGAGCTGTTTTTT.

This clonotype ranks as hyperexpanded. The genes are TRBV6-1 and TRBJ1-1, with D tentatively TRBD1 (5 bases). The germline gives CDR1 MNHNS, CDR2 SASEGT. The CDR3 has 11 amino acids. The germline V and J ends were trimmed by 10 bases and 8 bases, with 14 bases remaining between them. CDR3 in DNA: TGTGCCACCGGATTATGGGGCGAAGCTTTCTTT. It yields the protein CATGLWGEAFF.

This clonotype came up a few times. This sequence joins TRBV20-1 and TRBJ2-5; no definite D call. Germline V gene sequence: CDR1 DFQATT, CDR2 SNEGSKA (reference sequence). This CDR3 region has 13 residues. V was shortened by 5 bases and J by 3 bases, with 13 bases between the two germline ends. The DNA of the CDR3 is TGCAGTGCTGGCCGACACTCTAAAGAGACCCAGTACTTC. Translating it yields CSAGRHSKETQYF.

In its sample, this clonotype was seen once. V gene TRBV5-1 combines with J gene TRBJ2-1; 7 bases map to TRBD2. Looked up from germline, CDR1 is SGHRS and CDR2 is YFSETQ. The CDR3 sequence is 15 residues long. The ends lost 4 bases at V and 0 bases at J; junction bases unmatched: 4. The CDR3 nucleotides read TGCGCCAGCAGCCAGGGCGGGAGCTCCTACAATGAGCAGTTCTTC. It is translated as CASSQGGSSYNEQFF.

The chain employs TRBV5-1 and TRBJ2-5; 9 bases agree with TRBD2. The CDR3 extends over 16 amino acids. The V gene's germline CDR1 is SGHRS and CDR2 YFSETQ. V gave up 4 bases and J gave up 4 bases; unmatched junction bases: 11. The CDR3 protein is CASSPQQREVRETQYF. The CDR3 nucleotides are TGCGCCAGCAGCCCCCAGCAGCGGGAGGTCCGAGAGACCCAGTACTTC.

This clonotype was found a few times. The V call is TRBV7-2, the J call TRBJ1-2; possible D gene TRBD1, 6 bases. The ends were cut back, 6 bases at V and 3 bases at J, with 14 bases in the middle. The CDR3 has 14 residues. Germline CDR1 reads SGHTA; CDR2 reads FQGNSA. The CDR3 loop is CASSLPGHHYGYTF. The CDR3 bases are TGTGCCAGCAGTCTCCCGGGACACCACTATGGCTACACCTTC.

There are a few counts of this clonotype. This chain joins TRBV6-2 or TRBV6-3 and TRBJ2-3, with 9 bases identical to TRBD2. V gave up 0 bases and J gave up 2 bases; unmatched junction bases: 6. The length of the CDR3 is 17 residues. Germline lookup yields CDR1 MNHEY and CDR2 SVGEGT. CDR3 protein: CASSYSMAGGYTDTQYF. In DNA form, the CDR3 reads TGTGCCAGCAGTTACTCGATGGCGGGAGGGTACACAGATACGCAGTATTTT.